A single sample gave rise to the 23 T cell receptor beta chains below, sequenced in a study of human T cells and chemical hapten exposure. TCRdb used MiXCR to reprocess the RACE reads, holding one entry per CDR3 protein. The table lists about 57,000 distinct CDR3 sequences, 7.5% to 10% of them singletons, with about an eighth in the top ten. Time point here: patch test 1, 2 weeks after DPC sensitization. Treatment specified: therapeutic diphenylcyclopropenone sensitization with weekly scalp DPC. The sequencing used whole blood, collected in connection with sensitization to the hapten diphenylcyclopropenone (DPC). The origin of the receptors is a middle-aged woman with alopecia areata. Some clones in this sample may be carry-over from other donors' samples.

This clonotype was seen repeatedly, ten times or more. As DNA, the CDR3 is TGTGCCTGGAGATCTTGGGGACAGGGAGGATACGAGCAGTACTTC. It yields the protein CAWRSWGQGGYEQYF. The chain is built from TRBV30 and TRBJ2-7; 9 bases agree with TRBD1. J lost 4 bases, V lost 3 bases, and 10 bases had no gene match. This CDR3 has 15 amino acids. Germline CDR1 and CDR2: GTSNPN and SVGIG (reference sequence).

This clonotype was seen at least ten times. The chain couples TRBV5-1 to TRBJ1-1; TRBD1 might be the D (5 bases). Germline V gene sequence: CDR1 SGHRS, CDR2 YFSETQ. V lost 4 bases and J 4 bases, leaving 17 bases between the germline ends. CDR3 length: 15 amino acids. This CDR3 is CASSTTDTWGTEAFF. The DNA of the CDR3 is TGCGCCAGCAGCACGACGGACACCTGGGGCACTGAAGCTTTCTTT. The full variable domain, in which reference TRBV5-1 and TRBJ1-1 provide the parts outside the CDR3, is KAGVTQTPRYLIKTRGQQVTLSCSPISGHRSVSWYQQTPGQGLQFLFEYFSETQRNKGNFPGRFSGRQFSNSRSEMNVSTLELGDSALYLCASSTTDTWGTEAFFGQGTRLTVV.

This clonotype was recorded a few times. This chain links TRBV28 with TRBJ2-3, with 8 bases that match TRBD1. The V gene end was trimmed by 4 bases and the J gene end by 5 bases; junction bases not matched to a gene: 14. CDR3 length: 17 amino acids. Germline V lookup: CDR1 MDHEN, CDR2 SYDVKM. CDR3 sequence reads: CASSSPGQGSLVDTQYF. In DNA form, the CDR3 reads TGTGCCAGCAGTTCTCCAGGACAGGGTAGTCTCGTAGATACGCAGTATTTT.

The chain joins TRBV6-1 to TRBJ1-5; 11 nucleotides agree with TRBD1. Germline loops: CDR1 MNHNS, CDR2 SASEGT. The trim removed 6 bases at V and 5 bases at J, leaving 21 bases unmatched. The CDR3 covers 20 residues. The CDR3 DNA sequence: TGTGCCAGCAGAAATACCCTAAGGACAGGGGGCCGTCGGGTGTATCAGCCCCAGCATTTT. As protein: CASRNTLRTGGRRVYQPQHF.

This clonotype was picked up many times. J is TRBJ1-1 and V is TRBV3-1; D not resolved. The germline CDR1 and CDR2 sequences are LGHDT and YNNKEL (reference sequence). V shed 6 bases and J shed 1 base, with 6 bases lying between them. The CDR3 extends over 12 amino acids. The CDR3 DNA reads as TGTGCCAGCAGTTGGGGGAACACTGAAGCTTTCTTT. Residues: CASSWGNTEAFF. Complete variable domain (other parts from reference TRBV3-1 and TRBJ1-1): DTAVSQTPKYLVTQMGNDKSIKCEQNLGHDTMYWYKQDSKKFLKIMFSYNNKELIINETVPNRFSPKSPDKAHLNLHINSLELGDSAVYFCASSWGNTEAFFGQGTRLTVV.

The chain combines TRBV7-6 with TRBJ1-6, with a tentative D call TRBD1 (5 bases). This CDR3 comprises 14 residues. Germline V gene sequence: CDR1 SGHVS, CDR2 FNYEAQ. The V and J ends lost 2 bases and 6 bases respectively, with 8 bases between them. The CDR3 DNA follows: TGTGCCAGCAGCTTAAGACAGCTTAATTCACCCCTCCACTTT. Protein: CASSLRQLNSPLHF.

The chain couples TRBV6-2 or TRBV6-3 to TRBJ2-7; D unresolved. Trimming stripped 1 base from V and 3 bases from J, with 1 base between. In germline, CDR1 is MNHEY, CDR2 SVGEGT. The CDR3 extends over 11 amino acids. The CDR3 nucleotides read TGTGCCAGCAGTTACTTCTACGAGCAGTACTTC. This codes for CASSYFYEQYF.

The chain joins TRBV6-5 to TRBJ1-6, with TRBD1 as a possible D gene (6 bases). V was clipped by 5 bases and J by 0 bases, with 11 bases between them. Germline CDR1 and CDR2: MNHEY and SVGAGI. This CDR3 has 16 amino acids. CDR3 coding DNA: TGTGCCAGCAGTCGGACAGTCGCCTCCTATAATTCACCCCTCCACTTT. It specifies CASSRTVASYNSPLHF.

The chain uses TRBV14 and TRBJ1-2, with D unclear. CDR3 length: 15 amino acids. V gave up 4 bases and J gave up 8 bases, with 20 bases separating them. CDR1 is SGHDN, CDR2 FVKESK, per germline. CDR3 residues: CASSPFEGGLRGYTF. The CDR3 nucleotides read TGTGCCAGCAGCCCGTTTGAGGGAGGCTTACGAGGCTACACCTTC.

This clonotype was picked up a small number of times. This chain uses TRBV9 with TRBJ1-1; 9 positions agree with TRBD1. Germline V gives CDR1 SGDLS, CDR2 YYNGEE. V was clipped by 6 bases and J by 3 bases; unmatched bases: 9. The CDR3 is 15 residues long. Here the CDR3 DNA reads TGTGCCAGCAATCCACAGGGGGCTGGGTACACTGAAGCTTTCTTT. Amino acid sequence: CASNPQGAGYTEAFF.

In its sample, this clonotype was seen a few times. The genes are TRBV15 and TRBJ1-3, with 7 nucleotides matching TRBD1. CDR3 length: 15 amino acids. V lost 0 bases to trimming and J lost 4 bases; unmatched junction nucleotides: 3. In germline, CDR1 is LNHNV, CDR2 YYDKDF (reference sequence). The DNA for the CDR3 is TGTGCCACCAGCAGAGATAGGGGGCCCGGAAACACCATATATTTT. Amino acids: CATSRDRGPGNTIYF.

This clonotype was counted many times. The chain recombines TRBV5-1 with TRBJ2-1, with 8 bases that match TRBD1. The CDR3 spans 15 residues. V shed 0 bases, J shed 5 bases, and the junction held 4 bases outside the gene matches. Germline V CDR1 and CDR2: SGHRS, YFSETQ. CDR3 nucleotide sequence: TGCGCCAGCAGCTTGGAGGGACAGGACAACAATGAGCAGTTCTTC. This gives the protein CASSLEGQDNNEQFF. The full variable domain, completed using reference TRBV5-1 and TRBJ2-1, is KAGVTQTPRYLIKTRGQQVTLSCSPISGHRSVSWYQQTPGQGLQFLFEYFSETQRNKGNFPGRFSGRQFSNSRSEMNVSTLELGDSALYLCASSLEGQDNNEQFFGPGTRLTVL.

The J gene is TRBJ2-3, the V gene TRBV5-6, with D perhaps TRBD2 (5 bases). This CDR3 spans 18 amino acids. Deletions cut 4 bases from V and 2 bases from J, with 23 bases between. The germline gives CDR1 SGHDT, CDR2 YYEEEE. CDR3 region: CASSGYIARTHITDTQYF. For the CDR3, the DNA is TGTGCCAGCAGCGGTTATATCGCGCGGACTCATATCACAGATACGCAGTATTTT.

This clonotype was seen at least ten times. The chain has TRBV12-3 or TRBV12-4 and TRBJ1-5; tentative D call: TRBD1 (6 bases). The CDR3 contains 16 residues. V gave up 1 base and J gave up 5 bases, with 15 bases separating them. The DNA for the CDR3 is TGTGCCAGCAGTTTAGGATGGTCACAGGGCGATCAGCCCCAGCATTTT. This sequence encodes CASSLGWSQGDQPQHF.

This clonotype came up many times. V and J are TRBV18 and TRBJ2-5; no clear D. The germline V and J ends were trimmed by 3 bases and 5 bases, with 4 bases remaining between them. The CDR3 is made up of 11 amino acids. Germline values: CDR1 KGHSH, CDR2 LQKENI. The CDR3 loop reads CASSPGETQYF. For the CDR3, the DNA is TGTGCCAGCTCACCCGGTGAGACCCAGTACTTC.

This clonotype was counted between two and nine times. V usage is TRBV6-5 and J usage is TRBJ1-5, with D uncertain. V was pared by 5 bases and J by 2 bases, with 16 bases between. Germline V gives CDR1 MNHEY, CDR2 SVGAGI. The CDR3 contains 16 residues. In DNA form, the CDR3 reads TGTGCCAGCAGTCGAAGACCCGGTAAGGGCAATCAGCCCCAGCATTTT. Its translation is CASSRRPGKGNQPQHF.

The chain recombines TRBV7-9 with TRBJ1-1, with D possibly TRBD1 on 6 matching bases. The CDR3 spans 13 residues. V shed 3 bases and J shed 1 base, with 6 bases lying between them. Germline V lookup: CDR1 SEHNR, CDR2 FQNEAQ (reference sequence). The CDR3 region is CASSLGQNTEAFF. The CDR3 coding sequence is TGTGCCAGCAGCTTGGGACAGAACACTGAAGCTTTCTTT.

The chain is built from TRBV10-3 and TRBJ2-5; TRBD2 matches at 10 bases. Germline CDR1 ENHRY, CDR2 SYGVKD. This CDR3 spans 15 amino acids. Unmatched junction bases numbered 3, after V lost 2 bases and J lost 3 bases. The DNA for the CDR3 is TGTGCCATCAGTGAGGCTAGCGGGGGAAAAGAGACCCAGTACTTC. Its translation is CAISEASGGKETQYF.

The V call is TRBV7-6, the J call TRBJ2-1; D is undetermined. This CDR3 is built from 12 residues. V gave up 5 bases and J gave up 7 bases, with 9 bases separating them. Looked up from germline, CDR1 is SGHVS and CDR2 is FNYEAQ. The CDR3: CASSDAQNEQFF. CDR3 DNA sequence: TGTGCCAGCAGCGATGCCCAGAATGAGCAGTTCTTC.

The table lists this clonotype with many counts. V usage is TRBV7-2 and J usage is TRBJ2-7; TRBD1 matches at 7 bases. The junction had 10 bases not matched to a gene; V was cut back by 5 bases and J by 3 bases. Germline-derived CDR1 and CDR2 are SGHTA and FQGNSA. The CDR3 covers 15 residues. The CDR3 DNA is TGTGCCAGCAGCGAAAGGACAGGAGGTTTCTACGAGCAGTACTTC. Translated, it gives CASSERTGGFYEQYF.

This clonotype was found many times. J is TRBJ2-7 and V is TRBV6-2 or TRBV6-3, with 7 bases identical to TRBD1. The CDR3 has 15 residues. Trimming cost V 5 bases and J 3 bases; bases outside gene matches: 10. The germline gives CDR1 MNHEY, CDR2 SVGEGT. The CDR3 nucleotides read TGTGCCAGCAGTCCCGGCCGACAGGGTGTCTACGAGCAGTACTTC. It is translated as CASSPGRQGVYEQYF.

Of note for this clonotype: The CDR3 ends on some other residue instead of the conserved phenylalanine or tryptophan, so this is likely a read error. V and J are TRBV28 and TRBJ1-1; D gene ambiguous. This CDR3 contains 11 residues. Germline V gene sequence: CDR1 MDHEN, CDR2 SYDVKM. V lost 7 bases and J 8 bases, leaving 11 bases between the germline ends. The CDR3 nucleotides read TGTGCCAGCACCATAAATAGGGAAGCTTTCTAT. Amino acids: CASTINREAFY.

The chain links TRBV6-5 to TRBJ2-7, with a tentative D call TRBD2 (6 bases). The CDR3 contains 15 residues. V was clipped by 2 bases and J by 0 bases, with 11 bases between them. The germline CDR1 and CDR2 sequences are MNHEY and SVGAGI. CDR3 in DNA: TGTGCCAGCAGTTACCGCCCGCGGGGCTCCTACGAGCAGTACTTC. Translated, it gives CASSYRPRGSYEQYF.